Described below is a single TCR beta chain sequence and its context. The antigen is undetermined. The record originates from a study of response to subunit inactivated influenza vaccine. Whole-study findings and limits: T cells newly recruited by each seasonal influenza vaccination are few, the authors suggested.

V lost 10 bases to trimming and J lost 7 bases, with 19 bases between them. The CDR3 consists of 13 residues. Germline V lookup: CDR1 SGHTA, CDR2 FQGNSA. Via MiXCR, TCRdb re-called the RT-PCR reads, giving one row per CDR3 protein. Of just over 300,000 distinct CDR3 sequences in the sample, roughly 22% were seen once. This TCR was sampled from a man aged 45 to 75 who received an inactivated influenza vaccine. Sequencing used PBMCs from blood, obtained less than 22 months after vaccination. This sequence joins TRBV7-2 and TRBJ1-2, with D possibly being TRBD1 (6 bases). The CDR3 loop is CANRFRGSLGYTF. The CDR3 DNA follows: TGTGCCAACCGATTCAGGGGTTCACTTGGCTACACCTTC.